Listed below are T cell receptor beta chains from one sample, sequenced in a study of T cell repertoires in ileal Crohn's disease. The method was immunoSEQ multiplex PCR; TCRdb's version includes in-frame clones alone and lacks a portion of them. The table has 5,500 to 9,000 clones, 72% seen once. The specimen sequenced was ileal tissue. The receptors were gathered from an adult with Crohn's disease. CDR3s include the opening cysteine and the closing phenylalanine or tryptophan. The order of the fields is V gene, J gene, clone size, D gene, CDR3 protein, CDR3 DNA. D genes are given only for firm matches. A row's size may be missing; if present it is once, few, many or a size class.

V gene: TRBV25-1
J gene: TRBJ2-5
clone size: -
D gene: -
CDR3 protein: CASSERGHQETQYF
CDR3 DNA: TGTGCCAGCAGTGAGAGGGGCCACCAAGAGACCCAGTACTTC

V gene: TRBV7-8
J gene: TRBJ2-7
clone size: -
D gene: -
CDR3 protein: CASSSGTVIVQQYF
CDR3 DNA: TGTGCCAGCAGCTCCGGGACTGTTATAGTCCAGCAGTACTTC

V gene: TRBV29-1
J gene: TRBJ2-7
clone size: -
D gene: TRBD1
CDR3 protein: CSVKRQGTNEQYF
CDR3 DNA: TGCAGCGTTAAAAGACAGGGGACGAACGAGCAGTACTTC

V gene: TRBV19
J gene: TRBJ1-1
clone size: -
D gene: -
CDR3 protein: CASKQGWSVRTEAFF
CDR3 DNA: TGTGCCAGTAAGCAGGGCTGGTCAGTGAGGACTGAAGCTTTCTTT

V gene: TRBV15
J gene: TRBJ2-3
clone size: -
D gene: TRBD1
CDR3 protein: CATRDRGRTDTQYF
CDR3 DNA: TGTGCCACTCGGGACAGGGGGCGCACAGATACGCAGTATTTT

V gene: TRBV5-1
J gene: TRBJ1-2
clone size: -
D gene: -
CDR3 protein: CASRVQAETAYGYTF
CDR3 DNA: TGCGCCAGCAGGGTACAGGCCGAAACGGCCTATGGCTACACCTTC

V gene: TRBV7-2
J gene: TRBJ1-1
clone size: -
D gene: -
CDR3 protein: CASSLVLEPYTEAFF
CDR3 DNA: TGTGCCAGCAGCTTAGTATTAGAGCCGTACACTGAAGCTTTCTTT

V gene: TRBV7-6
J gene: TRBJ2-7
clone size: few
D gene: TRBD1
CDR3 protein: CASSLGGQGYEQYF
CDR3 DNA: TGTGCCAGCAGCTTAGGGGGACAGGGCTACGAGCAGTACTTC

V gene: TRBV19
J gene: TRBJ1-5
clone size: -
D gene: TRBD1
CDR3 protein: CASSSPPTGALSAQHF
CDR3 DNA: TGTGCCAGTAGTTCCCCCCCAACAGGGGCCCTCTCAGCCCAGCATTTT

V gene: TRBV6-6
J gene: TRBJ2-3
clone size: -
D gene: -
CDR3 protein: CASRPSASTDTQYF
CDR3 DNA: TGTGCCAGCAGGCCTAGCGCTAGCACAGATACGCAGTATTTT

V gene: TRBV23-1
J gene: TRBJ2-7
clone size: -
D gene: -
CDR3 protein: CASSQQPYYSYEQYF
CDR3 DNA: TGCGCCAGCAGTCAACAACCTTATTACTCCTACGAGCAGTACTTC

V gene: TRBV6-5
J gene: TRBJ2-5
clone size: medium-sized
D gene: -
CDR3 protein: CASISDGLGETQYF
CDR3 DNA: TGTGCCAGCATCTCCGATGGGCTGGGGGAGACCCAGTACTTC

V gene: TRBV27
J gene: TRBJ1-2
clone size: -
D gene: -
CDR3 protein: CASSSYRDLPGYTF
CDR3 DNA: TGTGCCAGCAGCTCATACCGGGACCTGCCGGGCTACACCTTC

V gene: TRBV2
J gene: TRBJ2-5
clone size: few
D gene: TRBD2
CDR3 protein: CASGTSGTETQYF
CDR3 DNA: TGTGCCAGCGGGACTAGCGGGACGGAGACCCAGTACTTC

V gene: TRBV19
J gene: TRBJ2-1
clone size: -
D gene: TRBD1
CDR3 protein: CASSARDRSNDEQFF
CDR3 DNA: TGTGCCAGTAGTGCCCGGGACAGGTCGAACGATGAGCAGTTCTTC

V gene: TRBV19
J gene: TRBJ1-1
clone size: -
D gene: -
CDR3 protein: CASSIGQGSTEAFF
CDR3 DNA: TGTGCCAGTAGTATAGGCCAGGGAAGCACTGAAGCTTTCTTT

V gene: TRBV6-5
J gene: TRBJ1-2
clone size: -
D gene: -
CDR3 protein: CASVGGVYGYTF
CDR3 DNA: TGTGCCAGCGTTGGGGGTGTCTATGGCTACACCTTC

V gene: TRBV14
J gene: TRBJ1-1
clone size: -
D gene: TRBD1
CDR3 protein: CASSFLQGAGNTEAFF
CDR3 DNA: TGTGCCAGCAGCTTCTTACAGGGGGCGGGTAACACTGAAGCTTTCTTT

V gene: TRBV5-1
J gene: TRBJ1-5
clone size: -
D gene: -
CDR3 protein: CASSLESNQPQHF
CDR3 DNA: TGCGCCAGCAGCTTGGAAAGCAATCAGCCCCAGCATTTT

V gene: TRBV19
J gene: TRBJ1-1
clone size: -
D gene: -
CDR3 protein: CASTKGQPNTEAFF
CDR3 DNA: TGTGCCAGTACCAAAGGACAACCGAACACTGAAGCTTTCTTT

V gene: TRBV6-5
J gene: TRBJ2-3
clone size: -
D gene: TRBD1
CDR3 protein: CASSFFGTGDADTQYF
CDR3 DNA: TGTGCCAGCAGTTTTTTCGGGACAGGGGACGCAGATACGCAGTATTTT

V gene: TRBV28
J gene: TRBJ2-7
clone size: -
D gene: -
CDR3 protein: CASRWFGYEQYF
CDR3 DNA: TGTGCCAGCAGGTGGTTCGGGTACGAGCAGTACTTC

V gene: TRBV7-8
J gene: TRBJ1-5
clone size: -
D gene: -
CDR3 protein: CASSPGPSDQPQHF
CDR3 DNA: TGTGCCAGCAGCCCGGGGCCCAGCGATCAGCCCCAGCATTTT

V gene: TRBV7-3
J gene: TRBJ2-1
clone size: -
D gene: -
CDR3 protein: CASSLLSGVEQFF
CDR3 DNA: TGTGCCAGCAGCTTATTGTCGGGAGTGGAGCAGTTCTTC

V gene: TRBV28
J gene: TRBJ2-6
clone size: -
D gene: TRBD1
CDR3 protein: CASRSTGAGANVLTF
CDR3 DNA: TGTGCCAGCAGATCCACAGGGGCTGGGGCCAACGTCCTGACTTTC

V gene: TRBV7-9
J gene: TRBJ2-7
clone size: -
D gene: TRBD1
CDR3 protein: CASSARDRFYEQYF
CDR3 DNA: TGTGCCAGCAGCGCCCGGGACAGATTCTACGAGCAGTACTTC

V gene: TRBV7-8
J gene: TRBJ2-7
clone size: -
D gene: -
CDR3 protein: CATSLEVRTYEQYF
CDR3 DNA: TGTGCCACCAGCTTAGAGGTCAGGACCTACGAGCAGTACTTC

V gene: TRBV19
J gene: TRBJ1-6
clone size: once
D gene: -
CDR3 protein: CASSNRTAYNSPLHF
CDR3 DNA: TGTGCCAGTAGTAACAGGACAGCCTATAATTCACCCCTCCACTTT

V gene: TRBV27
J gene: TRBJ1-1
clone size: -
D gene: -
CDR3 protein: CASSPYVGGTEAFF
CDR3 DNA: TGTGCCAGCAGTCCGTACGTCGGGGGAACTGAAGCTTTCTTT

V gene: TRBV19
J gene: TRBJ1-6
clone size: -
D gene: -
CDR3 protein: CASSDGYNSPLHF
CDR3 DNA: TGTGCCAGCTCAGACGGCTATAATTCACCCCTCCACTTT

V gene: TRBV5-6
J gene: TRBJ2-7
clone size: once
D gene: TRBD1
CDR3 protein: CASSSGQGFSYEQYF
CDR3 DNA: TGTGCCAGCAGCTCGGGACAGGGGTTCTCCTACGAGCAGTACTTC

V gene: TRBV2
J gene: TRBJ2-2
clone size: few
D gene: -
CDR3 protein: CASSAQGDGELFF
CDR3 DNA: TGTGCCAGCAGTGCACAGGGCGACGGGGAGCTGTTTTTT

V gene: TRBV18
J gene: TRBJ1-2
clone size: -
D gene: -
CDR3 protein: CASSSGGPTYGYTF
CDR3 DNA: TGTGCCAGCTCATCCGGGGGGCCTACCTATGGCTACACCTTC

V gene: TRBV9
J gene: TRBJ2-2
clone size: -
D gene: -
CDR3 protein: CASTPTNTGELFF
CDR3 DNA: TGTGCCAGCACCCCCACGAACACCGGGGAGCTGTTTTTT

V gene: TRBV7-2
J gene: TRBJ2-6
clone size: few
D gene: -
CDR3 protein: CASSLVTTGANVLTF
CDR3 DNA: TGTGCCAGCAGCTTAGTTACCACTGGGGCCAACGTCCTGACTTTC

V gene: TRBV6-6
J gene: TRBJ1-1
clone size: -
D gene: TRBD1
CDR3 protein: CASSSHGQVGSAEAFF
CDR3 DNA: TGTGCCAGCAGTTCGCACGGACAGGTAGGCAGCGCTGAAGCTTTCTTT

V gene: TRBV2
J gene: TRBJ1-5
clone size: few
D gene: -
CDR3 protein: CPGVLEPLLNQPQHF
CDR3 DNA: TGCCCCGGGGTGTTGGAGCCCTTACTCAATCAGCCCCAGCATTTT

V gene: TRBV5-1
J gene: TRBJ2-5
clone size: -
D gene: -
CDR3 protein: CASSPTGLETQYF
CDR3 DNA: TGCGCCAGCAGTCCCACAGGGTTGGAGACCCAGTACTTC

V gene: TRBV7-2
J gene: TRBJ1-5
clone size: once
D gene: -
CDR3 protein: CASSPERHQPQHF
CDR3 DNA: TGTGCCAGCAGCCCCGAACGCCATCAGCCCCAGCATTTT

V gene: TRBV13
J gene: TRBJ1-2
clone size: -
D gene: TRBD1
CDR3 protein: CASSSRTGVGYTF
CDR3 DNA: TGTGCCAGCAGCTCCCGAACAGGGGTTGGCTACACCTTC

V gene: TRBV7-2
J gene: TRBJ2-6
clone size: once
D gene: TRBD1
CDR3 protein: CASSYRGLGANVLTF
CDR3 DNA: TGTGCCAGCAGCTACAGGGGGCTGGGGGCCAACGTCCTGACTTTC

V gene: TRBV28
J gene: TRBJ2-1
clone size: once
D gene: -
CDR3 protein: CASSSPGSLGQQFF
CDR3 DNA: TGTGCCAGCAGTTCCCCGGGGAGCTTGGGACAACAGTTCTTC

V gene: TRBV19
J gene: TRBJ1-6
clone size: large
D gene: -
CDR3 protein: CASSGRSGGPLHF
CDR3 DNA: TGTGCCAGTAGTGGACGATCGGGGGGCCCCCTCCACTTT

V gene: TRBV2
J gene: TRBJ1-2
clone size: -
D gene: -
CDR3 protein: CASSPDGERYGYTF
CDR3 DNA: TGTGCCAGCAGTCCTGACGGCGAACGCTATGGCTACACCTTC

V gene: TRBV2
J gene: TRBJ2-3
clone size: -
D gene: -
CDR3 protein: CASASTGQLTDTQYF
CDR3 DNA: TGTGCCAGCGCCTCGACCGGGCAGCTCACAGATACGCAGTATTTT

V gene: TRBV9
J gene: TRBJ1-2
clone size: -
D gene: -
CDR3 protein: CASSSLGANYGYTF
CDR3 DNA: TGTGCCAGCAGCTCTTTAGGAGCAAACTATGGCTACACCTTC

V gene: TRBV7-9
J gene: TRBJ1-4
clone size: -
D gene: -
CDR3 protein: CASSPTGSNEKLFF
CDR3 DNA: TGTGCCAGCAGCCCTACAGGGTCTAATGAAAAACTGTTTTTT

V gene: TRBV7-4
J gene: TRBJ2-5
clone size: medium-sized
D gene: -
CDR3 protein: CASSLRDSLGETQYF
CDR3 DNA: TGTGCCAGCAGCTTAAGGGACTCCTTAGGGGAGACCCAGTACTTC

V gene: TRBV21-1
J gene: TRBJ1-2
clone size: -
D gene: -
CDR3 protein: CASSSPTGDYYGYTF
CDR3 DNA: TGTGCCAGCAGCAGCCCTACAGGGGACTACTATGGCTACACCTTC

V gene: TRBV18
J gene: TRBJ1-1
clone size: -
D gene: TRBD1
CDR3 protein: CASSQMTGEGTEAFF
CDR3 DNA: TGTGCCAGCTCACAAATGACAGGGGAGGGCACTGAAGCTTTCTTT

V gene: TRBV29-1
J gene: TRBJ1-5
clone size: -
D gene: -
CDR3 protein: CRRYSNQPQHF
CDR3 DNA: TGTAGGCGCTATAGCAATCAGCCCCAGCATTTT

V gene: TRBV4-1
J gene: TRBJ2-5
clone size: -
D gene: -
CDR3 protein: CASSQAGRGLPETQYF
CDR3 DNA: TGCGCCAGCAGCCAAGCCGGCAGGGGACTCCCAGAGACCCAGTACTTC

V gene: TRBV6-5
J gene: TRBJ1-1
clone size: few
D gene: -
CDR3 protein: CASRWTENTEAFF
CDR3 DNA: TGTGCCAGCAGGTGGACAGAGAACACTGAAGCTTTCTTT

V gene: TRBV7-9
J gene: TRBJ1-3
clone size: medium-sized
D gene: TRBD1
CDR3 protein: CASSWGQDKGIGNTIYF
CDR3 DNA: TGTGCCAGCAGCTGGGGACAGGACAAAGGCATTGGAAACACCATATATTTT

V gene: TRBV2
J gene: TRBJ2-2
clone size: -
D gene: -
CDR3 protein: CASKVRAGELFF
CDR3 DNA: TGTGCCAGCAAGGTCAGGGCTGGGGAGCTGTTTTTT

V gene: TRBV6-6
J gene: TRBJ2-3
clone size: -
D gene: TRBD1
CDR3 protein: CASRDRGPDTQYF
CDR3 DNA: TGTGCCAGCCGGGACAGGGGGCCGGATACGCAGTATTTT

V gene: TRBV7-2
J gene: TRBJ2-3
clone size: few
D gene: -
CDR3 protein: CASSLMPAGTGTDTQYF
CDR3 DNA: TGTGCCAGCAGCTTAATGCCCGCCGGGACTGGCACAGATACGCAGTATTTT

V gene: TRBV5-1
J gene: TRBJ1-3
clone size: -
D gene: -
CDR3 protein: CASSGGTPTRNTIYF
CDR3 DNA: TGCGCCAGCAGCGGTGGGACTCCGACACGAAACACCATATATTTT

V gene: TRBV6-5
J gene: TRBJ1-1
clone size: -
D gene: -
CDR3 protein: CASSPTGITEAFF
CDR3 DNA: TGTGCCAGCAGCCCTACAGGGATCACTGAAGCTTTCTTT

V gene: TRBV12-2
J gene: TRBJ1-1
clone size: -
D gene: -
CDR3 protein: CASRDIRSTEAFF
CDR3 DNA: TGTGCAAGTCGTGACATTAGATCGACTGAAGCTTTCTTT